This T cell receptor beta chain was observed in a study of cytomegalovirus exposure and HLA in healthy donors. General study results and limits: Rare TCR sequences dominated, though some public TCRs recurred in many donors. Analysis was carried out at a later point, and it linked a missense DCLRE1C variant to TCR beta V- and J-gene trimming.

The study ran its PCR with 60 Vbeta and 13 Jbeta primers. Some clones are missing from TCRdb's copy, which holds only in-frame ones; the method was immunoSEQ multiplex PCR. The sample yields under 200,000 clones, approximately 88% seen once. Turning to this clone: Its antigen remains unidentified.

Germline CDR1 is MGHRA and CDR2 is YSYEKL. This CDR3 contains 17 residues. With 4 bases removed from V and 2 bases from J, the gap between germline ends came to 18 bases. The specimen was PBMCs. The receptor's source is a boy between 2 and 10 years old in good health and CMV-seronegative. This chain joins TRBV4-1 and TRBJ1-3; no definite D call. The DNA of the CDR3 is TGCGCCAGCAGCCTCCCGTTATCGGGGTTACCTGGAAACACCATATATTTT. This codes for CASSLPLSGLPGNTIYF.